This T cell receptor beta chain was identified in a study of PD-1 blockade in mismatch repair-deficient tumors. Every patient had mismatch repair deficiency by PCR or immunohistochemistry. TCR sequencing covered a few patients who responded to pembrolizumab. About this clone: Its specificity is not known.

The assay was immunoSEQ multiplex PCR, and TCRdb's table has in-frame clones only and misses some. The sample shows just under 80,000 clones, about 82% of them seen only once. CDR1 MNHEY and CDR2 SVGAGI come from the germline V gene. CDR3 size: 13 residues. Unmatched junction bases numbered 8, after V lost 5 bases and J lost 9 bases. Notes on the study in general: Rapid post-treatment expansion, then contraction, generally preceding radiologic response, marked tumor-resident clones.

The input for sequencing was peripheral blood, taken 44 weeks after starting pembrolizumab. The chain employs TRBV6-5 and TRBJ1-2; 8 bases align to TRBD1. This clonotype was sampled from an adult with mismatch repair-deficient cancer. The CDR3 DNA reads TGTGCCAGCAGTCCTCAAGCAGGGGGCAGCTACACCTTC. Residues: CASSPQAGGSYTF.